Listed below are T cell receptor beta chains from one sample, sequenced in a study of OX40 agonist ivuxolimab in advanced cancers. TCRdb keeps only in-frame clones here, not all; method: immunoSEQ multiplex PCR. The table includes approximately 52,000 clones, less than 85% detected once. The source material was CD4+ or CD8+ T cells sorted from blood, sampled in a trial of the OX40 agonist ivuxolimab. The receptors shown here come from an adult with an advanced solid tumor such as melanoma, head and neck, liver or kidney cancer. The conserved cysteine and the conserved F or W are not part of the CDR3 here. Clone size is shown for a subset of rows, as once, few, many or a class of expanded clone.

cdr3_aa	v_call	j_call	clone_size
ASSIDYKNGYT	TRBV19	TRBJ1-2	few
ASSGGHKETNIQY	TRBV25-1	TRBJ2-4	.
ASSLSTGGNTEAF	TRBV10-1	TRBJ1-1	.
ASSQFLAGGTNNEQF	TRBV14	TRBJ2-1	few
ASSQNGRQGMGDTQY	TRBV4-3	TRBJ2-3	.
ASSLVRREAGELF	TRBV5-1	TRBJ2-2	once
AWMWSNGHYT	TRBV30	TRBJ1-2	.
ASSLAGDRAEQY	TRBV5-4	TRBJ2-7	once
ASSLTEGGYGYT	TRBV5-1	TRBJ1-2	.
ASSSLGQAITDTQY	TRBV27	TRBJ2-3	.
ASSQDPTGSGNTIY	TRBV4-1	TRBJ1-3	.
ASRLGVNYEQY	TRBV6-6	.	.
AITDRGGSDTQY	TRBV10-3	TRBJ2-3	.
ASKAGTGRNTYEQY	TRBV27	TRBJ2-7	.
ASSFPDYSYNEQF	TRBV5-4	TRBJ2-1	few
ASSDRQGVGQPQH	TRBV28	TRBJ1-5	.
ASSLMTGLNTEAF	TRBV7-8	TRBJ1-1	.
ASSQAAVGEAF	TRBV14	TRBJ1-1	.
ASSLPGQGNGYT	TRBV7-2	TRBJ1-2	.
ASSLAGTSGNTIY	TRBV7-8	TRBJ1-3	.
ASSLAAGDEQF	TRBV11-2	TRBJ2-1	.
ASSLKATGGVSVTDTQY	TRBV7-2	TRBJ2-3	.
ASSLEGASTEAF	TRBV7-9	TRBJ1-1	once
ASSTRQGTGELF	TRBV7-2	TRBJ2-2	once
ASRTSGGAYEQY	TRBV6-5	TRBJ2-7	.
ASSPGGYGYT	TRBV7-9	TRBJ1-2	.
ASSPGLAGQKY	TRBV7-2	TRBJ2-5	.
ASSLGQGNTDTQY	TRBV11-3	TRBJ2-3	.
ASSSFRDLHTGADTQY	TRBV7-3	TRBJ2-3	.
ASRQQGASSPLH	TRBV11-2	TRBJ1-6	.
ASSSNRGPIHEQF	TRBV5-4	TRBJ2-1	.
ASSLAEAKSYEQY	TRBV7-8	TRBJ2-7	.
ASSKTGVRDEQF	TRBV7-2	TRBJ2-1	.
ASSQVTGGMFV	TRBV4-1	TRBJ2-7	.
ASSLNNEQF	TRBV5-1	TRBJ2-1	.
ASSRDVANEKLF	TRBV5-1	TRBJ1-4	.
ASSFGGVRDTQY	TRBV7-2	TRBJ2-3	.
SVGGVGYNEQF	TRBV29-1	TRBJ2-1	.
ASRQGARYEQF	TRBV5-6	TRBJ2-1	.
ASSVTGSGKLF	TRBV9	TRBJ1-4	.
ASLPGGYGYT	TRBV30	TRBJ1-2	once
ASSSDPTQGGGYT	TRBV7-9	TRBJ1-2	.
ASSNGQLYGYT	TRBV6-5	TRBJ1-2	once
ASSLGVRGDSPLH	TRBV5-5	TRBJ1-6	.
ASSSSLNEQF	TRBV7-9	TRBJ2-1	.
ASSHLRANEKLF	TRBV4-3	TRBJ1-4	.